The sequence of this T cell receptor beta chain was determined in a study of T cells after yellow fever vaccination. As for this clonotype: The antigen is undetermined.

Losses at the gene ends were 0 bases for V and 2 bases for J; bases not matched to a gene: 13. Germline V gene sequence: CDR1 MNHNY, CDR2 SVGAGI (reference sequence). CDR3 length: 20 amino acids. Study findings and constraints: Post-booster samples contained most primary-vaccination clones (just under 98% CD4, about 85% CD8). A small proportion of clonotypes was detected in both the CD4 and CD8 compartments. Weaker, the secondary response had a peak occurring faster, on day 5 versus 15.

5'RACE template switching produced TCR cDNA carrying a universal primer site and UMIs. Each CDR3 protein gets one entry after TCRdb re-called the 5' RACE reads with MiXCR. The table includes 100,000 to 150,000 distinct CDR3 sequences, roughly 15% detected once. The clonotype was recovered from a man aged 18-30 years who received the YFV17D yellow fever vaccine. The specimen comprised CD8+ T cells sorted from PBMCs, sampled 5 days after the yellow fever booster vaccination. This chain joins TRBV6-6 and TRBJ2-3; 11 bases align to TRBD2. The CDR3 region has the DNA TGTGCCAGCAGTTACTCGCGAGGGTTGGCTAGCGGGGGGCTCACAGATACGCAGTATTTT. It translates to CASSYSRGLASGGLTDTQYF.